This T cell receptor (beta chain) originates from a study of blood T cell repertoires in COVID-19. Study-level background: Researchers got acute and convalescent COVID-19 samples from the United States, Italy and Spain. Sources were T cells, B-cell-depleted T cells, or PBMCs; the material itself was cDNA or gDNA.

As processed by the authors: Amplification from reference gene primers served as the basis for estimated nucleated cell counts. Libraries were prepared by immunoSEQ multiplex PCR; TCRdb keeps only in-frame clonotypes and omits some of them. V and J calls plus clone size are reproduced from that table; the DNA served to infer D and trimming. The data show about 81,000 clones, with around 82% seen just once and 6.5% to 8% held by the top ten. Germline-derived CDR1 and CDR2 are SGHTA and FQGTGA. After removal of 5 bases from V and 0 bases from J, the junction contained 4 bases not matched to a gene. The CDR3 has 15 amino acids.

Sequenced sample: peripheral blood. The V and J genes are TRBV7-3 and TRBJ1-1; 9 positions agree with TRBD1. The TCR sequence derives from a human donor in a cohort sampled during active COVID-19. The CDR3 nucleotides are TGTGCCAGCAGCCCCGGACAGGGGATGAACACTGAAGCTTTCTTT. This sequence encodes CASSPGQGMNTEAFF. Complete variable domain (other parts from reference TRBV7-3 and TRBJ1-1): GAGVSQTPSNKVTEKGKYVELRCDPISGHTALYWYRQSLGQGPEFLIYFQGTGAADDSGLPNDRFFAVRPEGSVSTLKIQRTERGDSAVYLCASSPGQGMNTEAFFGQGTRLTVV.